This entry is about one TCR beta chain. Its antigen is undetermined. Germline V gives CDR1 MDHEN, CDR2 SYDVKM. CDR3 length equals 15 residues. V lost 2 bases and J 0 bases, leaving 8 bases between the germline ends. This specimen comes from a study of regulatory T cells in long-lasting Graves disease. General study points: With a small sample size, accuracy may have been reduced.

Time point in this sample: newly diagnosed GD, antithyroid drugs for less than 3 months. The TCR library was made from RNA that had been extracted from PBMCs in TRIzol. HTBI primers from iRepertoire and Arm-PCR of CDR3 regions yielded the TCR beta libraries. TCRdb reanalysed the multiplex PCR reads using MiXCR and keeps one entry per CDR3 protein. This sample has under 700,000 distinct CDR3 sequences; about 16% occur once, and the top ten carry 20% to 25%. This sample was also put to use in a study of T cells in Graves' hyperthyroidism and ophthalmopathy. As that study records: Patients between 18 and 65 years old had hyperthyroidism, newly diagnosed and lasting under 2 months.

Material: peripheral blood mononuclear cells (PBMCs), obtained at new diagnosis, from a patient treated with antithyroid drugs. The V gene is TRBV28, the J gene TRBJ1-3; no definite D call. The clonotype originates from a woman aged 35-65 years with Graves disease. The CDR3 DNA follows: TGTGCCAGCAGTTTAGGGCAAACCTCTGGAAACACCATATATTTT. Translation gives CASSLGQTSGNTIYF.